Reported below is one TCR beta chain. Its cognate antigen is unknown. The data were taken from a study of Ad26.COV2.S vaccination and SARS-CoV-2 variants. The protocol was immunoSEQ multiplex PCR, while the TCRdb copy is restricted to in-frame clones and leaves out a portion. Among a few hundred thousand clones listed, 90% were seen once. The treatment here: around 19 received Ad26.COV2.S at low or high dose, single or two shots; 5 received placebo; per-sample allocation not given. Samples came from day 63 after the first vaccine or placebo injection. Trimming cost V 8 bases and J 7 bases, with 12 bases left between them. The CDR3 length is 12 residues. Germline CDR1 MNHEY, CDR2 SMNVEV (reference sequence). Whole-study findings and limits: Individuals receiving vaccine had higher spike-specific TCR breadth than placebo recipients did.

The gene calls are TRBV27 and TRBJ1-5; unclear D gene. The receptor was derived from a person aged 18-60 years who received the Ad26.COV2.S COVID-19 vaccine or a placebo. Sequenced material: peripheral blood, taken in a trial of Ad26.COV2.S vaccine versus placebo. In DNA, the CDR3 is TGTGCCAGCGGGAAAGGAGGACAGCCCCAGCATTTT. Translated: CASGKGGQPQHF.